This T cell receptor (beta chain) was captured in a study of CD8 T cells in Susac syndrome. The CDR3 runs to 14 residues. Germline V gene sequence: CDR1 GTSNPN, CDR2 SVGIG (reference sequence). Trimming cost V 1 base and J 7 bases; bases outside gene matches: 6. General study points: As the study acknowledged, the number of individuals in its TCR sequencing and HLA analysis was relatively small.

Random hexamers were used to reverse transcribe roughly 0.5 to 1 ug of RNA. An immunoSEQ multiplex PCR generated amplified TCR beta CDR3 products spanning 54 Vbeta and 13 Jbeta. Via MiXCR, TCRdb re-called the immunoSEQ multiplex PCR reads, giving one row per CDR3 protein. The sample holds around 140,000 distinct CDR3 sequences, 85% to 95% seen once. From blood CD8+ and CD4+ T cells, TCR beta sequences were generated. Relapsing-remitting disease, either stable or active, was present in the treatment-naive patients who were the multiple sclerosis controls. Note on this clonotype: What it recognizes is unknown.

V and J are TRBV30 and TRBJ1-4; 7 nucleotides match TRBD1. This clonotype was sampled from a human donor with multiple sclerosis. Sequencing used CD4+ T cells from PBMCs. The CDR3 nucleotides read TGTGCCTGGAGTGCGAGACAGGGTCTTGAAAAACTGTTTTTT. Translation: CAWSARQGLEKLFF.